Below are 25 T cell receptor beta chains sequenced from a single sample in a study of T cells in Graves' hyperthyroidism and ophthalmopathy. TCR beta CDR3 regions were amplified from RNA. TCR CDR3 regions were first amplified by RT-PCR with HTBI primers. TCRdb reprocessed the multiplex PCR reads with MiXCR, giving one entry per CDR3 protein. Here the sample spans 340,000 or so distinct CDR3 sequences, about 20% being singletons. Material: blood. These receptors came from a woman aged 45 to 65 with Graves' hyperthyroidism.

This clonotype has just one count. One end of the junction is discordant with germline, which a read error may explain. CDR3 in DNA: TGTGCCAGCAGTTTAGGGAAACTAGCGGGAGACCGAGAGGCCCAGTACTTC. It codes for CASSLGKLAGDREAQYF. The chain employs TRBV28 and TRBJ2-5, with 11 bases matching TRBD2. This CDR3 has 17 residues. The V gene's germline CDR1 is MDHEN and CDR2 SYDVKM.

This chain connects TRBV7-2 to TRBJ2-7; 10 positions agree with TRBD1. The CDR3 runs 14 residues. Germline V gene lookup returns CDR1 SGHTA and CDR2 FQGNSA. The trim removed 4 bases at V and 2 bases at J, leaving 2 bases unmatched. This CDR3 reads CASSSDRGAYEQYV. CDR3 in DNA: TGTGCCAGCAGCTCGGACAGGGGGGCCTACGAGCAGTACGTC.

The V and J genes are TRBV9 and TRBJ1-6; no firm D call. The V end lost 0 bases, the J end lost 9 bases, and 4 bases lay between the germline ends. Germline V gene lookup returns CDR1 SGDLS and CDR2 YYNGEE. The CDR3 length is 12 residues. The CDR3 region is CASSVEGSPLHF. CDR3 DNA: TGTGCCAGCAGCGTAGAGGGTTCACCCCTCCACTTT. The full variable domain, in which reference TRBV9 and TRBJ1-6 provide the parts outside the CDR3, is DSGVTQTPKHLITATGQRVTLRCSPRSGDLSVYWYQQSLDQGLQFLIQYYNGEERAKGNILERFSAQQFPDLHSELNLSSLELGDSALYFCASSVEGSPLHFGNGTRLTVT.

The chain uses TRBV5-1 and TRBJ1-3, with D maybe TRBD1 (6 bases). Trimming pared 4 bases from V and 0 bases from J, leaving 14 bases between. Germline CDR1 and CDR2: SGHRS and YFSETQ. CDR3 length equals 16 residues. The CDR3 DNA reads TGCGCCAGCAGCGATACGACAGGTTTCTCTGGAAACACCATATATTTT. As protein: CASSDTTGFSGNTIYF.

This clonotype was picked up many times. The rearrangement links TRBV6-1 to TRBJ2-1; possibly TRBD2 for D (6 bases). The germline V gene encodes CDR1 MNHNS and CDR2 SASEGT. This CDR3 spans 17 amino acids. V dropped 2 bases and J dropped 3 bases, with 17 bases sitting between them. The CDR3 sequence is CASSERVGLSVYNEQFF. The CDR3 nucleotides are TGTGCCAGCAGTGAAAGGGTAGGACTATCGGTCTACAATGAGCAGTTCTTC.

In DNA, the CDR3 is TGTGCCAGCAGTTACTCGAGGGGGATCTATCAGCCCCAGCATTTT. Protein: CASSYSRGIYQPQHF. This chain connects TRBV6-2 or TRBV6-3 to TRBJ1-5, with TRBD1 as a possible D gene (6 bases). The germline V and J ends were trimmed by 0 bases and 5 bases, with 11 bases remaining between them. There are 15 residues in the CDR3. Germline V CDR1 and CDR2: MNHEY, SVGEGT.

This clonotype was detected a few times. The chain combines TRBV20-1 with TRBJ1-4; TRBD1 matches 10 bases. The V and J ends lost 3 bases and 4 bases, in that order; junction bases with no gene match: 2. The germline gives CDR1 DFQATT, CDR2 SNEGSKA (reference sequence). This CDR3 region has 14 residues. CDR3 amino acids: CSASGDRGNEKLFF. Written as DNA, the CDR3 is TGCAGTGCTAGCGGGGACAGGGGTAATGAAAAACTGTTTTTT.

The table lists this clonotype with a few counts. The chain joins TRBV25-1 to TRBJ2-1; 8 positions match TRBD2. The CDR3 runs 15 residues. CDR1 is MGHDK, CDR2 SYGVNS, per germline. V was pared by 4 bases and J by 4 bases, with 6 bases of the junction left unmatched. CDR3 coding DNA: TGTGCCAGCAGTGCAGCGGGAGTGGGGTACAATGAGCAGTTCTTC. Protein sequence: CASSAAGVGYNEQFF.

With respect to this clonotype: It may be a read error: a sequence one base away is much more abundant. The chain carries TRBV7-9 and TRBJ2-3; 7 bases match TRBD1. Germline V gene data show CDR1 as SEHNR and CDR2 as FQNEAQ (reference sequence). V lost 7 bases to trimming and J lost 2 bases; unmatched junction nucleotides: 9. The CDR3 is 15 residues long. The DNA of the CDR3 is TGTGCCAGCAACCCCCTGGGACAGTCCACAGATACGCAGTATTTT. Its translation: CASNPLGQSTDTQYF.

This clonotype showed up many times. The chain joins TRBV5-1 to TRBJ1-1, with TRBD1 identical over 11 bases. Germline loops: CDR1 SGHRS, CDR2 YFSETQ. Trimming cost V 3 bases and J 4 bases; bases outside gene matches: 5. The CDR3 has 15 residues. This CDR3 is CASSSGQGVATEAFF. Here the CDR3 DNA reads TGCGCCAGCAGCTCGGGACAGGGGGTGGCCACTGAAGCTTTCTTT. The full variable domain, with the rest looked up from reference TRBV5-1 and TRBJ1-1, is KAGVTQTPRYLIKTRGQQVTLSCSPISGHRSVSWYQQTPGQGLQFLFEYFSETQRNKGNFPGRFSGRQFSNSRSEMNVSTLELGDSALYLCASSSGQGVATEAFFGQGTRLTVV.

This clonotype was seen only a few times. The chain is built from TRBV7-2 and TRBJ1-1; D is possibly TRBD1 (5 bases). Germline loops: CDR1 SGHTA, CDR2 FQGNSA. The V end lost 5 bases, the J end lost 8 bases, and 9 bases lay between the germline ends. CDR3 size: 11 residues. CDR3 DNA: TGTGCCAGCAGCGCACAGGTAGAAGCTTTCTTT. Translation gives CASSAQVEAFF.

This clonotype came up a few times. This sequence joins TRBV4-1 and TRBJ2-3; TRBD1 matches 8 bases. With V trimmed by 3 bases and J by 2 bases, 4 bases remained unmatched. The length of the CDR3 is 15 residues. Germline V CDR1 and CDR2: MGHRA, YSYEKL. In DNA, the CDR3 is TGCGCCAGCAGCCATCGGGACAGGTACACAGATACGCAGTATTTT. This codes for CASSHRDRYTDTQYF.

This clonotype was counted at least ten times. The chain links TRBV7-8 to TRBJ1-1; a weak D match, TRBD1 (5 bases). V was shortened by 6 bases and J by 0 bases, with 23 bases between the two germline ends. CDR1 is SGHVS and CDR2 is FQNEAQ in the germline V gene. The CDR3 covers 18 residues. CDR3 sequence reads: CASSTLIRGVRMNTEAFF. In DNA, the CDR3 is TGTGCCAGCAGTACCCTCATAAGGGGTGTACGGATGAACACTGAAGCTTTCTTT.

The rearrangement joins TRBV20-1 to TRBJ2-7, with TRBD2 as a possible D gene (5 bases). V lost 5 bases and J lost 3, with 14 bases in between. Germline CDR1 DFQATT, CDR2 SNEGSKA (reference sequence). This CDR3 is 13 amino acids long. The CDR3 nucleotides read TGCAGTGCTGTGGGCGGACTCAACTACGAGCAGTACGTC. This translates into CSAVGGLNYEQYV.

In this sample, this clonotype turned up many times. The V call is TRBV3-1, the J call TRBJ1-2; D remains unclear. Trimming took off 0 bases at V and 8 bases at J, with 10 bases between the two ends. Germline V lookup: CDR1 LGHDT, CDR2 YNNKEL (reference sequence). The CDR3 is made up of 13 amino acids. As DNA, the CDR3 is TGTGCCAGCAGCCAAGATGTTACACAAGGCTACACCTTC. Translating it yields CASSQDVTQGYTF.

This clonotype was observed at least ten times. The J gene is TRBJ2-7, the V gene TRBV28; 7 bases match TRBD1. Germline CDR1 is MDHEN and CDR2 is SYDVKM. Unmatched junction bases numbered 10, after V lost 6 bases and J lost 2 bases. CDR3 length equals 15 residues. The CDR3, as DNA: TGTGCCAGCAGAAACGATGGACAGGCAACCTACGAGCAGTACTTC. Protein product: CASRNDGQATYEQYF.

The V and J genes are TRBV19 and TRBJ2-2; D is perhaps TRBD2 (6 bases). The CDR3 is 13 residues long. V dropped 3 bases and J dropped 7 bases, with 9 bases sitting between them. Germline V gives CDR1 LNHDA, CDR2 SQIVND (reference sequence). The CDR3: CASSIAGNGELFF. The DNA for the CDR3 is TGTGCCAGTAGTATCGCGGGGAACGGGGAGCTGTTTTTT.

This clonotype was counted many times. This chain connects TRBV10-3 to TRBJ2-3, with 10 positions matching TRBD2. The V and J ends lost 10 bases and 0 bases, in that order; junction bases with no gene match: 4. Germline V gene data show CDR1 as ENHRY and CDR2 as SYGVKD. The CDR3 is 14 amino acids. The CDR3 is CATTTSGSTDTQYF. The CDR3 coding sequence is TGTGCCACTACGACTAGCGGGAGCACAGATACGCAGTATTTT.

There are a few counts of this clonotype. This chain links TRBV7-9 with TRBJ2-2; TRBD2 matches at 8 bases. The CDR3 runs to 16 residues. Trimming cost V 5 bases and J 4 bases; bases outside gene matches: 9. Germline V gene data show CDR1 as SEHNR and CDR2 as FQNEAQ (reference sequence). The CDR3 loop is CASSTEAGVATGELFF. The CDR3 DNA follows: TGTGCCAGCAGCACAGAAGCGGGAGTAGCCACCGGGGAGCTGTTTTTT.

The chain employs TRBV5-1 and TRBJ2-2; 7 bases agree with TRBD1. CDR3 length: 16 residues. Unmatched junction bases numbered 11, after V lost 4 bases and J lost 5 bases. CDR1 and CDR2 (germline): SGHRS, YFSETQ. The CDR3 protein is CASSPLSTGWTGELFF. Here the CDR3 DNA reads TGCGCCAGCAGCCCTCTGTCGACAGGGTGGACCGGGGAGCTGTTTTTT.

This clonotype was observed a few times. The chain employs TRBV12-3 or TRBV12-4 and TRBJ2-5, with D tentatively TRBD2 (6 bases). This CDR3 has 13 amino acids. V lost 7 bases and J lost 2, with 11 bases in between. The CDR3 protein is CASTLDYQETQYF. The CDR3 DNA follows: TGTGCCAGCACCCTGGACTATCAAGAGACCCAGTACTTC.

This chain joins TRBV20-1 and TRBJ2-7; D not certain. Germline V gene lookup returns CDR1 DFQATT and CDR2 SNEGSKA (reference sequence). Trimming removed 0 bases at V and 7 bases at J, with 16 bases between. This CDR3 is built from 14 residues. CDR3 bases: TGCAGTGCTAGAGATGCCCCAGGATATTGGGAGCAGTACTTC. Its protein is CSARDAPGYWEQYF.

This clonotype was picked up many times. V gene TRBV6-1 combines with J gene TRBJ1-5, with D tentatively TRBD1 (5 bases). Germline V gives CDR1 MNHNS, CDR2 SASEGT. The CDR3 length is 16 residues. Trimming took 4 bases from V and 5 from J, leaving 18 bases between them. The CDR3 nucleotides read TGTGCCAGCAGTGCCGGGACCGACCGTGAGGATCAGCCCCAGCATTTT. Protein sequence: CASSAGTDREDQPQHF.

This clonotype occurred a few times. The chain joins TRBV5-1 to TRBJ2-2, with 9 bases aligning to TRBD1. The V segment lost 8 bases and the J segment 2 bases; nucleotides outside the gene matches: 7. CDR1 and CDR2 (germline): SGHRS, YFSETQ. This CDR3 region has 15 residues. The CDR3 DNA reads TGCGCCAGTCACCTGGGACAGGGAAACACCGGGGAGCTGTTTTTT. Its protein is CASHLGQGNTGELFF.

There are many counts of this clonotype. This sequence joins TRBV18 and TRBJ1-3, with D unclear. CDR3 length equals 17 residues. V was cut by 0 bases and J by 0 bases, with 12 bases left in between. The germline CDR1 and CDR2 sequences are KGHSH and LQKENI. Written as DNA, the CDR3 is TGTGCCAGCTCACCACCGTCCGCGACCGACTCTGGAAACACCATATATTTT. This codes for CASSPPSATDSGNTIYF.